The source of this TCR beta chain is a study of early T cells in non-severe SARS-CoV-2 infection. TCRdb reprocessed the 5' RACE reads with MiXCR, giving one entry per CDR3 protein. The table lists 40,000 to 60,000 distinct CDR3 sequences, around 4% of them singletons. Germline-derived CDR1 and CDR2 are SGHVS and FQNEAQ. This CDR3 has 17 amino acids. With 5 bases clipped from V and 2 bases from J, the junction kept 8 bases outside the gene matches. This clonotype was seen repeatedly, ten times or more. The specimen sequenced was whole blood. The receptor comes from an adult who was a healthcare worker with PCR-confirmed SARS-CoV-2 infection or an uninfected control (not recorded which). The V gene is TRBV7-8, the J gene TRBJ2-2; TRBD2 agrees at 10 bases. The CDR3 here is CASSQTRTSGNTGELFF. The DNA of the CDR3 is TGTGCCAGCAGCCAAACCCGGACTAGCGGAAACACCGGGGAGCTGTTTTTT.